Below, 27 T cell receptor beta chains from the same sample are listed, as sequenced in a study of vaccination and CD4 T cells after COVID-19. No antigen is known for these receptors. Cultured CD4+ T-cell DNA underwent Oncomine TCR Beta short-read sequencing. MiXCR, applied by TCRdb to the PCR reads, yields one record per CDR3 protein. The sample lists around 13,000 distinct CDR3 sequences, more than 45% occurring once. Treatment meaning: roughly 10-day PBMC culture with coronavirus spike peptide pools or control peptides (ViraFEST assay). Material: CD4+ T cells from blood, cultured in vitro. The receptors were gathered from a human donor who had recovered from COVID-19.

There are a few counts of this clonotype. The chain employs TRBV2 and TRBJ1-1; a possible D gene is TRBD1 (5 bases). Germline CDR1 and CDR2: SNHLY and FYNNEI. With 7 bases removed from V and 11 bases from J, the gap between germline ends came to 14 bases. This CDR3 has 11 amino acids. The DNA for the CDR3 is TGTGCCAGCACCGACAGTCGCGGCGCTTTCTTT. Protein product: CASTDSRGAFF. The full variable domain, in which reference TRBV2 and TRBJ1-1 provide the parts outside the CDR3, is EPEVTQTPSHQVTQMGQEVILRCVPISNHLYFYWYRQILGQKVEFLVSFYNNEISEKSEIFDDQFSVERPDGSNFTLKIRSTKLEDSAMYFCASTDSRGAFFGQGTRLTVV.

The chain is built from TRBV2 and TRBJ1-6, with D unresolved. The V end lost 3 bases, the J end lost 10 bases, and 10 bases lay between the germline ends. The CDR3 contains 13 residues. In germline, CDR1 is SNHLY, CDR2 FYNNEI. The CDR3 sequence is CASSERASSPLHF. CDR3 DNA sequence: TGTGCCAGCAGTGAGCGGGCTAGCTCACCCCTCCACTTT.

This clonotype turned up a few times. V and J are TRBV20-1 and TRBJ2-5, with D maybe TRBD2 (6 bases). The CDR3 totals 15 residues. Trimming left V 1 base short and J 3 bases short, with 15 bases between. Germline values: CDR1 DFQATT, CDR2 SNEGSKA (reference sequence). Here the CDR3 DNA reads TGCAGTGCTAGAGCTTTGTCTATAGCGGAAGAGACCCAGTACTTC. It is translated as CSARALSIAEETQYF.

The rearrangement links TRBV28 to TRBJ2-3; 9 bases are shared with TRBD1. CDR1 is MDHEN and CDR2 is SYDVKM in the germline V gene. The junction had 5 bases not matched to a gene; V was cut back by 2 bases and J by 5 bases. The length of the CDR3 is 15 residues. Here the CDR3 reads CASSLTGGLGDTQYF. The DNA of the CDR3 is TGTGCCAGCAGTTTAACAGGGGGCTTGGGAGATACGCAGTATTTT.

Only a few counts were recorded for this clonotype. The chain uses TRBV20-1 and TRBJ2-3; 7 bases are shared with TRBD2. After removal of 1 base from V and 1 base from J, the junction contained 5 bases not matched to a gene. The CDR3 is 15 residues long. The V gene's germline CDR1 is DFQATT and CDR2 SNEGSKA (reference sequence). CDR3 nucleotides: TGCAGTGCTAGAGTTACTCTAGCGGGCACAGATACGCAGTATTTT. As protein: CSARVTLAGTDTQYF.

This sequence joins TRBV28 and TRBJ1-5; D possibly corresponds to TRBD1 (5 bases). Deletions cut 1 base from V and 5 bases from J, with 15 bases between. Germline values: CDR1 MDHEN, CDR2 SYDVKM. This CDR3 is built from 16 residues. Here the CDR3 DNA reads TGTGCCAGCAGTTTATCCTTAGGGGTTAATTATCAGCCCCAGCATTTT. Translated: CASSLSLGVNYQPQHF.

This chain joins TRBV6-1 and TRBJ1-2; D unclear. Germline V CDR1 and CDR2: MNHNS, SASEGT. The CDR3 covers 13 residues. Between the trimmed V and J ends, which lost 11 bases and 4 bases, there was a span of 17 bases. In DNA, the CDR3 is TGTGCCTCCAAAGGCGAGGGAGGCTATGGCTACACCTTC. Its translation is CASKGEGGYGYTF.

The chain uses TRBV28 and TRBJ1-1; D uncertain. CDR1 and CDR2 (germline): MDHEN, SYDVKM. The CDR3 spans 13 residues. V lost 1 base to trimming and J lost 5 bases, with 8 bases between them. The CDR3 region is CASSLFGRTEAFF. The CDR3 nucleotides are TGTGCCAGCAGTTTATTCGGCAGGACTGAAGCTTTCTTT.

This sequence joins TRBV19 and TRBJ1-4; possibly TRBD1 for D (6 bases). Trimming took 6 bases from V and 8 from J, leaving 16 bases between them. The CDR3 runs 14 residues. Germline loops: CDR1 LNHDA, CDR2 SQIVND (reference sequence). The CDR3 is CASRERGTTEKLFF. CDR3 coding DNA: TGTGCCAGTAGGGAGCGAGGGACAACCGAAAAACTGTTTTTT.

This chain links TRBV25-1 with TRBJ1-2; TRBD1 is a possible D gene (5 bases). There are 15 residues in the CDR3. The V gene lost 3 bases and the J gene lost 5 bases, with 16 bases spanning the gap. Germline lookup yields CDR1 MGHDK and CDR2 SYGVNS. The CDR3 nucleotides are TGTGCCAGCAGTGACTCATCCAGGGAAGGGTATGGCTACACCTTC. Translated: CASSDSSREGYGYTF.

This rearrangement joins TRBV9 to TRBJ1-1; tentatively, D is TRBD1 (6 bases). V was clipped by 1 base and J by 1 base, with 11 bases between them. Germline V CDR1 and CDR2: SGDLS, YYNGEE. The CDR3 length is 15 residues. The CDR3 bases are TGTGCCAGCAGCGTAACAGGGAACCCGAACACTGAAGCTTTCTTT. Residues: CASSVTGNPNTEAFF.

In regard to this clonotype: At one boundary the junction diverges from the germline segment, which might be a read error. The chain couples TRBV20-1 to TRBJ1-5; 9 bases are shared with TRBD1. In germline, CDR1 is DFQATT, CDR2 SNEGSKA (reference sequence). CDR3 size: 16 residues. CDR3 nucleotide sequence: TGCAGTGCTAGAGACATCGGGACAGGGCTTAAGCAGCCCCGGCATTTT. Its protein is CSARDIGTGLKQPRHF.

The rearrangement links TRBV28 to TRBJ1-5, with D uncertain. The CDR3 length is 13 residues. Germline CDR1 and CDR2: MDHEN and SYDVKM. V dropped 9 bases and J dropped 2 bases, with 11 bases sitting between them. Here the CDR3 DNA reads TGTGCCAGTTGGTCTGGGGGCAATCAGCCCCAGCATTTT. Its protein is CASWSGGNQPQHF.

The V call is TRBV7-2, the J call TRBJ2-3; D call uncertain. The CDR3 spans 17 residues. With 1 base removed from V and 0 bases from J, the gap between germline ends came to 14 bases. Germline V CDR1 and CDR2: SGHTA, FQGNSA. The CDR3 loop is CASSLDGWQSSTDTQYF. The CDR3 DNA follows: TGTGCCAGCAGCTTAGACGGGTGGCAATCTAGCACAGATACGCAGTATTTT.

This chain uses TRBV11-2 with TRBJ2-7; D gene uncertain. The CDR3 is 13 residues long. The V end lost 2 bases, the J end lost 8 bases, and 13 bases lay between the germline ends. Germline CDR1 reads SGHAT; CDR2 reads FQNNGV. CDR3 bases: TGTGCCAGCAGCTTAATGACACTCGCTCAGCAGTACTTC. Its protein is CASSLMTLAQQYF.

This clonotype was observed a handful of times. The genes are TRBV2 and TRBJ1-6; D is perhaps TRBD1 (6 bases). The germline CDR1 and CDR2 sequences are SNHLY and FYNNEI. The V end was cut by 2 bases, the J end by 7 bases, with 9 bases between. This CDR3 has 14 amino acids. The CDR3 protein is CASSELRGNSPLHF. The CDR3 DNA follows: TGTGCCAGCAGTGAATTGAGGGGGAATTCACCCCTCCACTTT. Together with reference TRBV2 and TRBJ1-6, the CDR3 gives the full variable domain: EPEVTQTPSHQVTQMGQEVILRCVPISNHLYFYWYRQILGQKVEFLVSFYNNEISEKSEIFDDQFSVERPDGSNFTLKIRSTKLEDSAMYFCASSELRGNSPLHFGNGTRLTVT.

The J gene is TRBJ2-4, the V gene TRBV20-1, with D possibly being TRBD2 (6 bases). V gave up 0 bases and J gave up 8 bases, with 14 bases separating them. This CDR3 spans 14 amino acids. CDR1 is DFQATT and CDR2 is SNEGSKA in the germline V gene (reference sequence). The CDR3 DNA follows: TGCAGTGCTAGAGATTCGGCCAGGGAGGACATTCAGTACTTC. Encoded protein: CSARDSAREDIQYF.

V usage is TRBV20-1 and J usage is TRBJ1-2; possible D gene TRBD1, 5 bases. Trimming removed 5 bases from V and 4 bases from J, with 14 bases in between. Per germline, CDR1 DFQATT and CDR2 SNEGSKA (reference sequence). CDR3 length equals 13 residues. The CDR3 reads CSASPGTAYGYTF. The CDR3 DNA reads TGCAGTGCTTCTCCCGGGACGGCCTATGGCTACACCTTC.

V gene TRBV28 combines with J gene TRBJ1-1; D not resolved. V was shortened by 6 bases and J by 5 bases, with 7 bases between the two germline ends. Germline V CDR1 and CDR2: MDHEN, SYDVKM. This CDR3 has 11 residues. The CDR3 nucleotides are TGTGCCAGCAGGTGGAGGACTGAAGCTTTCTTT. It codes for CASRWRTEAFF. Together with reference TRBV28 and TRBJ1-1, the CDR3 gives the full variable domain: DVKVTQSSRYLVKRTGEKVFLECVQDMDHENMFWYRQDPGLGLRLIYFSYDVKMKEKGDIPEGYSVSREKKERFSLILESASTNQTSMYLCASRWRTEAFFGQGTRLTVV.

This chain joins TRBV1 and TRBJ2-7. TRBV1 is classified as a pseudogene. The CDR3 contains 12 residues. CDR3 protein: CTSSPLAYEQYF. The CDR3 region has the DNA TGCACCAGCAGCCCGCTGGCCTACGAGCAGTACTTC.

As concerns this clonotype: At one end the junction does not follow the germline gene, possibly because of a read error. V is TRBV28 and J is TRBJ2-6; D remains unclear. Germline V gene data show CDR1 as MDHEN and CDR2 as SYDVKM. This CDR3 comprises 21 residues. CDR3 loop: CASSLSLLALIDVSGANVLTF. In DNA form, the CDR3 reads TGTGCCAGCAGCTTATCCCTCCTTGCGTTGATTGACGTCTCTGGGGCCAACGTCCTGACTTTC.

The V and J genes are TRBV6-2 or TRBV6-3 and TRBJ1-2; the D gene is possibly TRBD1 (5 bases). Germline V gene lookup returns CDR1 MNHEY and CDR2 SVGEGT. V was pared by 5 bases and J by 7 bases, with 20 bases between. The CDR3 runs 15 residues. This CDR3 is CASSPSVAGLGGYTF. CDR3 DNA sequence: TGTGCCAGCAGTCCTTCGGTGGCGGGACTAGGTGGCTACACCTTC.

The V gene is TRBV7-2, the J gene TRBJ1-5; 9 bases line up with TRBD1. The CDR3 covers 14 residues. Trimming removed 1 base from V and 5 bases from J; junction bases left unmatched: 0. The germline CDR1 and CDR2 sequences are SGHTA and FQGNSA. The CDR3 sequence is CASSLGQGDQPQHF. DNA of the CDR3: TGTGCCAGCAGCTTAGGACAGGGGGATCAGCCCCAGCATTTT.

This clonotype was counted a few times. The V and J genes are TRBV20-1 and TRBJ2-3, with 11 bases aligning to TRBD2. Unmatched junction bases numbered 5, after V lost 5 bases and J lost 4 bases. CDR1 DFQATT and CDR2 SNEGSKA come from the germline V gene (reference sequence). The CDR3 loop spans 14 amino acids. This CDR3 is CSALRLAGSDTQYF. DNA of the CDR3: TGCAGTGCTCTTAGACTAGCGGGGTCAGATACGCAGTATTTT.

The chain is built from TRBV7-2 and TRBJ2-7; the match to TRBD1 covers 8 bases. This CDR3 contains 14 residues. V lost 4 bases and J lost 2; bases outside the gene matches: 4. CDR1 and CDR2 (germline): SGHTA, FQGNSA. The CDR3: CASSSSGGPYEQYF. The CDR3 DNA is TGTGCCAGCAGCTCATCAGGGGGCCCCTACGAGCAGTACTTC.

This clonotype was recorded a few times. The V and J genes are TRBV2 and TRBJ1-1, with TRBD1 matching 7 bases. The V segment lost 3 bases and the J segment 1 base; nucleotides outside the gene matches: 5. CDR3 length: 15 amino acids. CDR1 and CDR2 from the germline V gene are SNHLY and FYNNEI. This chain's CDR3 is CASSEATGKNTEAFF. CDR3 DNA: TGTGCCAGCAGTGAGGCGACAGGGAAGAACACTGAAGCTTTCTTT.

This clonotype was seen only a few times. V gene TRBV7-1 combines with J gene TRBJ2-1; no firm D call. TRBV7-1 is sorted into the ORF group, with uncertain function. CDR3 length: 14 amino acids. The V end lost 5 bases, the J end lost 4 bases, and 12 bases lay between the germline ends. CDR3 sequence reads: CASSGSRLYNEQFF. The CDR3 DNA follows: TGTGCCAGCAGCGGTAGCCGGCTATACAATGAGCAGTTCTTC.